The sample holds a few counts of the clone carrying this T cell receptor beta chain. What it binds is not known. The sample originates from a study of blood T cells in healthy people across ages. This CDR3 region has 13 residues. V was pared by 0 bases and J by 9 bases, with 6 bases of the junction left unmatched. Germline V gene data show CDR1 as GTSNPN and CDR2 as SVGIG (reference sequence). Study-level points and caveats: Higher diversity and more naive CD4+ cells were features of long-lived donors, compared to aged donors. The fall in TCR beta diversity per million T cells was roughly linear with age.

Per-sample yields of isolated PBMCs were at least 6 million. Combining a sample-barcoded 5' primer with a J-beta primer mix, a second PCR ran for roughly 7 to 11 cycles. All samples yielded 2.5 million or more CDR3-containing paired-end reads. MiXCR, run by TCRdb on the 5' RACE reads, gives a single entry per CDR3 protein. This table has 550,000 to 600,000 distinct CDR3 sequences, under 55% appearing once. V is TRBV30 and J is TRBJ2-7; 9 nucleotides align to TRBD1. Sequenced material: blood. This receptor was identified in a man at least 80 years old in good health. The CDR3, as DNA: TGTGCCTGGAGTGTACTCGGGACAGGGAGGCAGTACTTC. Its protein is CAWSVLGTGRQYF.